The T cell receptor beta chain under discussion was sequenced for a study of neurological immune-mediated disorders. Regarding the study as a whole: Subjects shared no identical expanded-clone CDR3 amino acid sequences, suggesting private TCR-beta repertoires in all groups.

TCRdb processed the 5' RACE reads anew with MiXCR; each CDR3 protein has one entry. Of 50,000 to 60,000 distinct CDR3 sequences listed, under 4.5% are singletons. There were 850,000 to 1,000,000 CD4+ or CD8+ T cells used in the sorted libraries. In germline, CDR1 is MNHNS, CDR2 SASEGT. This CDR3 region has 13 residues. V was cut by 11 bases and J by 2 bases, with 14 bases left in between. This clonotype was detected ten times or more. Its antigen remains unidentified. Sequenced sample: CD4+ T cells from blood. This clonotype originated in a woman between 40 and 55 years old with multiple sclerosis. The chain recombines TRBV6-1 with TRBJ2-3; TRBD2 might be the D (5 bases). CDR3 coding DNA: TGTGCCGGCGAGGGCGGAGCCACAGATACGCAGTATTTT. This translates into CAGEGGATDTQYF.